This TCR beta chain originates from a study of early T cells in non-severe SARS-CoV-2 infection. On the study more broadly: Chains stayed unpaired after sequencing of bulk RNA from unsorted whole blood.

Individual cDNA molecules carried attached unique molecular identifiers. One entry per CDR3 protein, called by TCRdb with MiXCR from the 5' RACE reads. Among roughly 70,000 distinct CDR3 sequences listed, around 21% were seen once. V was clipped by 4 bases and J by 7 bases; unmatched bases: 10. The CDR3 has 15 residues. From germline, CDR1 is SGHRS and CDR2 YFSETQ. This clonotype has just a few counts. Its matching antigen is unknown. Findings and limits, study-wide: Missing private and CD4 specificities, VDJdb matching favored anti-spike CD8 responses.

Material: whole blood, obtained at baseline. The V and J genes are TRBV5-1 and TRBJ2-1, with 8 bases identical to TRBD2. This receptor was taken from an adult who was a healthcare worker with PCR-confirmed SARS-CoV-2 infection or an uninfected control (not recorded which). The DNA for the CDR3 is TGCGCCAGCAGCAGTGTGGGACTAGTTTGGAATGAGCAGTTCTTC. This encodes CASSSVGLVWNEQFF. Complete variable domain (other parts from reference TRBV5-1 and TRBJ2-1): KAGVTQTPRYLIKTRGQQVTLSCSPISGHRSVSWYQQTPGQGLQFLFEYFSETQRNKGNFPGRFSGRQFSNSRSEMNVSTLELGDSALYLCASSSVGLVWNEQFFGPGTRLTVL.